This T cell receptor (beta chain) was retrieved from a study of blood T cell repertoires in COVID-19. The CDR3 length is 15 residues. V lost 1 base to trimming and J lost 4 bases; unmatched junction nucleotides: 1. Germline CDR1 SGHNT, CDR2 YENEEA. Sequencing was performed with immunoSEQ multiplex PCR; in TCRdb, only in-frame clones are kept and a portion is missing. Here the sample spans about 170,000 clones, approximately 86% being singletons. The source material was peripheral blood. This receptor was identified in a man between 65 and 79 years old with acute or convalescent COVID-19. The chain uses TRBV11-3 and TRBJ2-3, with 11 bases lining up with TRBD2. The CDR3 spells CASSLGTSGPDTQYF. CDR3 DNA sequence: TGTGCCAGCAGCTTAGGGACTAGCGGGCCAGATACGCAGTATTTT.